The source of this TCR beta chain is a study of cytotoxic CD8 clonotypes in ibrutinib-treated CLL. Study-level background: Among responders, some 25 were partial and 2 complete; after median roughly 72 months, around 14 stayed remitted and approximately 12 progressed.

From germline, CDR1 is LNHNV and CDR2 YYDKDF (reference sequence). The length of the CDR3 is 15 residues. Trimming left V 5 bases short and J 4 bases short, with 17 bases between. Investigators sought sequencing depths of between 1 in 200,000 and 1 in 1 million T cells. TCRdb keeps only in-frame clones here, not all; method: immunoSEQ multiplex PCR. The sample contains about 160,000 clones, about four fifths of which appear only once. Remarks on this clone: Its antigen is unknown.

Study-wide points: With treatment, public clonotypes, which were uncommon, either contracted or remained stable. Samples were collected at differing times from sustained-remission and progressing patients.

The V call is TRBV15, the J call TRBJ1-1; weak D call: TRBD1 (5 bases). This specimen was PBMCs, taken after 24 months of ibrutinib treatment. The receptor was isolated from a human donor with chronic lymphocytic leukemia. DNA of the CDR3: TGTGCCACCAGCTCGCTGCAGGGTCCTAGCACTGAAGCTTTCTTT. Encoded protein: CATSSLQGPSTEAFF.